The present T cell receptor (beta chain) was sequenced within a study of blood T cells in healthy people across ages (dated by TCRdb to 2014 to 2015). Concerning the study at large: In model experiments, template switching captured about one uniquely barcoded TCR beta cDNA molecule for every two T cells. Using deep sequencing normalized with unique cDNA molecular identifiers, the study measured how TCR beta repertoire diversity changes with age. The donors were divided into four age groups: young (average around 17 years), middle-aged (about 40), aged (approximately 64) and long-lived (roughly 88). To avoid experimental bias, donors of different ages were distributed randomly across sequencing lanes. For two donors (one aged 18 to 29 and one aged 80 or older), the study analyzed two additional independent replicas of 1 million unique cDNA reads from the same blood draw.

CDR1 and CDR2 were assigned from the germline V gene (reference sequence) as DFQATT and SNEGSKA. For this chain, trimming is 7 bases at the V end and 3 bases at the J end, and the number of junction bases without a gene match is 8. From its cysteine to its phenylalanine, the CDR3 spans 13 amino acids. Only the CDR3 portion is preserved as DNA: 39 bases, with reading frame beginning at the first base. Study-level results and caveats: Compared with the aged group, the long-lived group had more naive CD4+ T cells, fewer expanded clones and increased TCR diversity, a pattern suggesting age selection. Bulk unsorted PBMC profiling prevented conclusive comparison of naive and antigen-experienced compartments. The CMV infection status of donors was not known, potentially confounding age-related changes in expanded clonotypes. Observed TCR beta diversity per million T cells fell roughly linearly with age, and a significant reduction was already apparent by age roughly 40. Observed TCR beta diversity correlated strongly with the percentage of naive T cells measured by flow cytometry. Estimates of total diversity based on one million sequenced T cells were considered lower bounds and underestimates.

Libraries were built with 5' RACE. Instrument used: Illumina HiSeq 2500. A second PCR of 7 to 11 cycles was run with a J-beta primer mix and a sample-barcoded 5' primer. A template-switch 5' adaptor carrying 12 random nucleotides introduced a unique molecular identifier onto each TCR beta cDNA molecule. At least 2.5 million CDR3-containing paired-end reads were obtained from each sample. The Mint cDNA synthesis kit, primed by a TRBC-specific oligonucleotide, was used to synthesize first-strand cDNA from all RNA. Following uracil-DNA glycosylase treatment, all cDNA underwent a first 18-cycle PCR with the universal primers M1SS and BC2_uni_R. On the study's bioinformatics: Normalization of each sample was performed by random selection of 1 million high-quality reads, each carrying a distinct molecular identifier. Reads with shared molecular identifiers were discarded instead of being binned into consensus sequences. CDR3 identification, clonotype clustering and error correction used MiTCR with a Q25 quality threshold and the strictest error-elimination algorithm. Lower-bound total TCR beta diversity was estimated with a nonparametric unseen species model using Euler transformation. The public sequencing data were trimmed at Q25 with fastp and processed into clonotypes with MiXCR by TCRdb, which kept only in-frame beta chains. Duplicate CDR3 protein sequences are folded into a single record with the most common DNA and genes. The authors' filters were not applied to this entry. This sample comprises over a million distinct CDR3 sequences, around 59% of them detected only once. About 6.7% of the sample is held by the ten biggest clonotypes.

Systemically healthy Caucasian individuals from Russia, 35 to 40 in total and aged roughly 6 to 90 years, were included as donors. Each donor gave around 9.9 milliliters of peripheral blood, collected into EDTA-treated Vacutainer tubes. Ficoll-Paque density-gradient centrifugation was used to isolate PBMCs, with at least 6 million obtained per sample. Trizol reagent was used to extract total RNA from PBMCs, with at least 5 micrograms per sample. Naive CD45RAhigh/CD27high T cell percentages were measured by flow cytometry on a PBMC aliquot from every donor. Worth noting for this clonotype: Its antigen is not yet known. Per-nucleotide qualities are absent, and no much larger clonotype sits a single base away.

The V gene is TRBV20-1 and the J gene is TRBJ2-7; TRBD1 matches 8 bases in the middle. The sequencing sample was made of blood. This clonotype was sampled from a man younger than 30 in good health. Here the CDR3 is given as CSVPDRVLYEQYF. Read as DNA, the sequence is TGCAGTGTCCCGGACAGGGTCCTCTACGAGCAGTACTTC.